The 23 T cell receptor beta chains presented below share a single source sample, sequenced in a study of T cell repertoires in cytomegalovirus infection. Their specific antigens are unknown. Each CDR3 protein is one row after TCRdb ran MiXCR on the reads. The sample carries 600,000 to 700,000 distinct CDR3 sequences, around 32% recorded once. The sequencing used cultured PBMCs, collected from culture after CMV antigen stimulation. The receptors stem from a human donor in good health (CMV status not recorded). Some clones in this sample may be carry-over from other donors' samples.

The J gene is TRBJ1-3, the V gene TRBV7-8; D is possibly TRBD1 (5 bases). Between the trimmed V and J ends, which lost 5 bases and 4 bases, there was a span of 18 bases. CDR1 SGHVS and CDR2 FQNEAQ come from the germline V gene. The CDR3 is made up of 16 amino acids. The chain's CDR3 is CASSQRWRGGGNTIYF. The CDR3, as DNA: TGTGCCAGCAGCCAGCGCTGGAGGGGTGGGGGAAACACCATATATTTT.

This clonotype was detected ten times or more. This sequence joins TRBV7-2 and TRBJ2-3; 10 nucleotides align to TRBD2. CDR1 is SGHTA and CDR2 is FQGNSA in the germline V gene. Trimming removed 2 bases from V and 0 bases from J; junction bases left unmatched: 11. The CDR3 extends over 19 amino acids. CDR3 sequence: CASSLLPLAGGVSTDTQYF. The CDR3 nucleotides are TGTGCCAGCAGCTTATTGCCTTTAGCGGGGGGTGTTAGCACAGATACGCAGTATTTT. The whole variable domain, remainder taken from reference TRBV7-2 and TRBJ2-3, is GAGVSQSPSNKVTEKGKDVELRCDPISGHTALYWYRQSLGQGLEFLIYFQGNSAPDKSGLPSDRFSAERTGGSVSTLTIQRTQQEDSAVYLCASSLLPLAGGVSTDTQYFGPGTRLTVL.

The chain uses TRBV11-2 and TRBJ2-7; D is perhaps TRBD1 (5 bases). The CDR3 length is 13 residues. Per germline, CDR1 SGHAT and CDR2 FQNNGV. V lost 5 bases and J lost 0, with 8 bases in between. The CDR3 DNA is TGTGCCAGCAGCCCAGGACACTCCTACGAGCAGTACTTC. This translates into CASSPGHSYEQYF.

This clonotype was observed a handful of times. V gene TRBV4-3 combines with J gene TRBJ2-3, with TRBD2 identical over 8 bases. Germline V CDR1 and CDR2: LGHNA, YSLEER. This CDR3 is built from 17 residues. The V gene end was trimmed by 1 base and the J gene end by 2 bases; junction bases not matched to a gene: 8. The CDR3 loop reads CASSQGQTSGTTDTQYF. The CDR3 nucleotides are TGCGCCAGCAGCCAAGGGCAAACTAGCGGAACCACAGATACGCAGTATTTT.

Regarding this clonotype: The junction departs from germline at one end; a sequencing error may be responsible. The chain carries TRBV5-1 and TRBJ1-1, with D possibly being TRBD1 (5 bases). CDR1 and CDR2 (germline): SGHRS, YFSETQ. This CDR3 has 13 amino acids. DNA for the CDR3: TGCGCCAGCAGCTTGGGACAGAACGCTGAAGCTTTCTTT. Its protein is CASSLGQNAEAFF.

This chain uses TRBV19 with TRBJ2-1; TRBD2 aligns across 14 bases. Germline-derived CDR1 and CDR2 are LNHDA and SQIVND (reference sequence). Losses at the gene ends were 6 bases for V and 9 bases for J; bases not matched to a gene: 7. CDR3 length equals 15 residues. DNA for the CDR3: TGTGCCAGTAGGCCGGGACTAGCGGGGGAGTTTGAGCAGTTCTTC. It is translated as CASRPGLAGEFEQFF.

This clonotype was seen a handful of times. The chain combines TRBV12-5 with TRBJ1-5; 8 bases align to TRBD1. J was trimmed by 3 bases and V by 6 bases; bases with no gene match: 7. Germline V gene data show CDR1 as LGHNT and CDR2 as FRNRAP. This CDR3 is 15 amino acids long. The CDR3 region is CASGPGQGANQPQHF. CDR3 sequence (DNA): TGTGCTAGTGGCCCCGGACAGGGAGCCAATCAGCCCCAGCATTTT.

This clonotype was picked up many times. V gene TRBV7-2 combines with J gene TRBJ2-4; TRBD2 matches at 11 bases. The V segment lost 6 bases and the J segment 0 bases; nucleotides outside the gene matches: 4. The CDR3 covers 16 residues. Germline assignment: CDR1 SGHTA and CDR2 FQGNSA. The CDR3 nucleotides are TGTGCCAGCAGTCTAGCGGGAGGCCTAGCCAAAAACATTCAGTACTTC. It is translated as CASSLAGGLAKNIQYF. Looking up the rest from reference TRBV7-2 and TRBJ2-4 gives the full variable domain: GAGVSQSPSNKVTEKGKDVELRCDPISGHTALYWYRQSLGQGLEFLIYFQGNSAPDKSGLPSDRFSAERTGGSVSTLTIQRTQQEDSAVYLCASSLAGGLAKNIQYFGAGTRLSVL.

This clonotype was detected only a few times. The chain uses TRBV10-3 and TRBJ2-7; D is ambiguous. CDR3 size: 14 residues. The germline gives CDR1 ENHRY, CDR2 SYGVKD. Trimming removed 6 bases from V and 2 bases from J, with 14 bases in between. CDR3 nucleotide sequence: TGTGCCATCAGCCCCCAGGATAGCCCCTACGAGCAGTACTTC. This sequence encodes CAISPQDSPYEQYF.

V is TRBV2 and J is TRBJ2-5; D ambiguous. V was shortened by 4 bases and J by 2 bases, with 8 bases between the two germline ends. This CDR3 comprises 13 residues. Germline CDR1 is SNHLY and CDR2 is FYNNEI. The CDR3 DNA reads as TGTGCCAGCAGTGGGGTTGGGCAAGAGACCCAGTACTTC. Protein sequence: CASSGVGQETQYF.

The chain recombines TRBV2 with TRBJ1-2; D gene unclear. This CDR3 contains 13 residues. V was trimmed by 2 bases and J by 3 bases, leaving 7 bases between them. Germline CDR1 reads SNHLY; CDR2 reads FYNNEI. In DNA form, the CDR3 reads TGTGCCAGCAGTGAATCGGTCTACTATGGCTACACCTTC. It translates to CASSESVYYGYTF.

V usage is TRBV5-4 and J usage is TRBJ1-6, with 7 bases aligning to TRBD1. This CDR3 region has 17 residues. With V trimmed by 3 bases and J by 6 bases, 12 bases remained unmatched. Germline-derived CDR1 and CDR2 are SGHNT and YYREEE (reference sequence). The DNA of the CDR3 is TGTGCCAGCAGCTCGGACGAAGACAGGGTGGGTAATTCACCCCTCCACTTT. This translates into CASSSDEDRVGNSPLHF.

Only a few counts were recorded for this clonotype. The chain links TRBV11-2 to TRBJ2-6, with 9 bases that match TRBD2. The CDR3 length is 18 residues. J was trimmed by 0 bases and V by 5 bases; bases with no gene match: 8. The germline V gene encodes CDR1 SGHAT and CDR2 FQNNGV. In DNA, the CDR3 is TGTGCCAGCAGCCCTCGGACTAGCGCTCTCTCTGGGGCCAACGTCCTGACTTTC. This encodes CASSPRTSALSGANVLTF.

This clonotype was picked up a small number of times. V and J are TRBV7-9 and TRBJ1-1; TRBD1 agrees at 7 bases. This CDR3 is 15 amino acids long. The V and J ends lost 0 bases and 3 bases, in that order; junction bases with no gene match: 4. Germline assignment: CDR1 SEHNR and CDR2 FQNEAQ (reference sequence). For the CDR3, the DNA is TGTGCCAGCAGCTTAGCCACAGGGGTCTACACTGAAGCTTTCTTT. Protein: CASSLATGVYTEAFF. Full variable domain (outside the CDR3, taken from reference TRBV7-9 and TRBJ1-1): DTGVSQNPRHKITKRGQNVTFRCDPISEHNRLYWYRQTLGQGPEFLTYFQNEAQLEKSRLLSDRFSAERPKGSFSTLEIQRTEQGDSAMYLCASSLATGVYTEAFFGQGTRLTVV.

CDR3: CASTDHQGYTQYF. The CDR3 DNA reads TGTGCCAGCACCGATCACCAGGGGTACACGCAGTATTTT. The V gene is TRBV11-2, the J gene TRBJ2-3; D is perhaps TRBD1 (6 bases). This CDR3 is built from 13 residues. Trimming shortened V by 7 bases and J by 9 bases, and 17 bases separated the two germline ends. Germline V gene sequence: CDR1 SGHAT, CDR2 FQNNGV.

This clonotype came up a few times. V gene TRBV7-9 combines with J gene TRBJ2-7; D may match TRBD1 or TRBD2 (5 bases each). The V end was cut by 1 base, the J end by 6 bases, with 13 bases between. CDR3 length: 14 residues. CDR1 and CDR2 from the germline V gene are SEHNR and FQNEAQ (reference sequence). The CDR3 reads CASSLGGSGFEQYF. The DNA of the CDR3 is TGTGCCAGCAGCTTAGGGGGGAGCGGTTTCGAGCAGTACTTC.

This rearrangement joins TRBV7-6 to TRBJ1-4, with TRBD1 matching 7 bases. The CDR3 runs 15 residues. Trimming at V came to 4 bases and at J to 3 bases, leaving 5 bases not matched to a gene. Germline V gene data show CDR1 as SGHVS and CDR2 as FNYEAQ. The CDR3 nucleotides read TGTGCCAGCAGCTCAACAGGGGCGTCTAATGAAAAACTGTTTTTT. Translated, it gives CASSSTGASNEKLFF.

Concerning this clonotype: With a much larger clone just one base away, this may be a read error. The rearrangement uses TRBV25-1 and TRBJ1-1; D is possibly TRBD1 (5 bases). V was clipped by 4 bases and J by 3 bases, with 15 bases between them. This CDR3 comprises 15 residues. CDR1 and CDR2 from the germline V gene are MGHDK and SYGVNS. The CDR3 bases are TGTGCCAGCAGTGGGTCCGTAATGGGGGACACTGAAGCTTTCTTT. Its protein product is CASSGSVMGDTEAFF.

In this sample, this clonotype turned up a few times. In DNA, the CDR3 is TGTGCCAGCAGCCGACAGCCCACCGGGGAGCTGTTTTTT. It specifies CASSRQPTGELFF. The V call is TRBV7-2, the J call TRBJ2-2, with TRBD1 as a possible D gene (5 bases). Trimming removed 5 bases from V and 4 bases from J, with 8 bases in between. Germline-derived CDR1 and CDR2 are SGHTA and FQGNSA. CDR3 length: 13 amino acids.

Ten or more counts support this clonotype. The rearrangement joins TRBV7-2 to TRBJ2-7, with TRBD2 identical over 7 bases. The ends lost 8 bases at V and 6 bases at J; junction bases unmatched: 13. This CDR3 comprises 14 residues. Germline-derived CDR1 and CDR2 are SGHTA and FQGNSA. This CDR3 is CASRNSGTPSEQYF. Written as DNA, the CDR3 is TGTGCCAGCCGGAACAGCGGGACTCCGTCCGAGCAGTACTTC.

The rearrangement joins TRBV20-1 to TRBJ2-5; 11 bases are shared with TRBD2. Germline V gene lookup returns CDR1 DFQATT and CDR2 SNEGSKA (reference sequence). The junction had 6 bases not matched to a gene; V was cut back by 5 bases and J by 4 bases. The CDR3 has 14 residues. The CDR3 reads CSAPLAGVIETQYF. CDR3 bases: TGCAGTGCTCCACTAGCGGGGGTCATAGAGACCCAGTACTTC.

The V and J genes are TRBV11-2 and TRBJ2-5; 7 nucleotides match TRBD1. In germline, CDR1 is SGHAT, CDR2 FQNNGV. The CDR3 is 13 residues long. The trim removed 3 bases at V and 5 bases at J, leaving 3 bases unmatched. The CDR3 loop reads CASSFPDRETQYF. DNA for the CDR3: TGTGCCAGCAGCTTTCCGGACAGGGAGACCCAGTACTTC.

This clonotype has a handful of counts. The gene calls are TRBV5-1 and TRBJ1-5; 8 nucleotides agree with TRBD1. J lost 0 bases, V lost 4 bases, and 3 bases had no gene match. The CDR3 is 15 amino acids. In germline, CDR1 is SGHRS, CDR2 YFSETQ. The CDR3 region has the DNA TGCGCCAGCAGCGAGGGACAGGTTAGCAATCAGCCCCAGCATTTT. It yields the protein CASSEGQVSNQPQHF.